These T cell receptor beta chains were read from a single sample in a study of beta chain features in type 1 diabetes. Some clones are missing from TCRdb's copy, which holds only in-frame ones; the method was immunoSEQ multiplex PCR. The table shows approximately 120,000 clones, with 17% occurring only once. Sequencing was carried out using central memory CD4+ T cells from blood. These receptors were obtained from a man younger than 30 with type 1 diabetes. Each CDR3 is given with its conserved first and last residue. D genes are given only for firm matches. Part of the rows lack a size; the others show once, few, many or a class for expanded clones.

>TRBJ2-1|TRBV11-3|few|NA
TGTGCCAGCAGCTGGAAGGGGGGTAGCTCCTACAATGAGCAGTTCTTC
CASSWKGGSSYNEQFF
>TRBJ2-1|TRBV10-3|NA|NA
TGTGCCAGCAGTGAAGCGCTCGGGAGTGAGCAGTTCTTC
CASSEALGSEQFF
>TRBJ2-3|TRBV7-2|NA|NA
TGTGCCAGCAACCAACGGGGGCTCACAGATACGCAGTATTTT
CASNQRGLTDTQYF
>TRBJ2-2|TRBV4-1|few|NA
TGCGCCAGCAGCCTTTCAGGGGTCGGGGAGCTGTTTTTT
CASSLSGVGELFF
>TRBJ2-3|TRBV7-9|few|NA
TGTGCCAGCAGTACGGTTAGCTCCGGCACAGATACGCAGTATTTT
CASSTVSSGTDTQYF
>TRBJ2-6|TRBV30|NA|NA
TGTACCTGGGAGAGCTCTGGGGCCAACGTCCTGACTTTC
CTWESSGANVLTF
>TRBJ1-1|TRBV4-3|few|NA
TGCGCCAGCAGCCAGGGACCGAGAACTGAAGCTTTCTTT
CASSQGPRTEAFF
>TRBJ2-3|TRBV30|NA|NA
TGTGCCTGGACCCTTACAACAGATACGCAGTATTTT
CAWTLTTDTQYF
>TRBJ2-1|TRBV25-1|few|NA
TGTGCCAGCAGTGAAAGTTCTTTAAGGGGACCGCAGTTCTTC
CASSESSLRGPQFF
>TRBJ2-3|TRBV14|few|TRBD2
TGTGCCAGCAGCCACGGCGGGGGGCAAGATACGCAGTATTTT
CASSHGGGQDTQYF
>TRBJ2-1|TRBV9|NA|NA
TGTGCCAGCAGCGCCCTCGAGAGCTCCTACAATGAGCAGTTCTTC
CASSALESSYNEQFF
>TRBJ2-5|TRBV2|few|NA
TGTGCCAGCAATCTTGAAGAGACCCAGTACTTC
CASNLEETQYF
>TRBJ2-3|TRBV5-1|few|NA
TGCGCCAGCAGCTTGGAGGCGGGGAGCACAGATACGCAGTATTTT
CASSLEAGSTDTQYF
>TRBJ2-1|TRBV13|once|TRBD1
TGTGCCAGCAGCTCACCGACAGGGGTCCCCTACAATGAGCAGTTCTTC
CASSSPTGVPYNEQFF
>TRBJ2-1|TRBV18|few|TRBD2
TGTGCCAGCTCACCATCGGTAGCGGGACTAAATGAGCAGTTCTTC
CASSPSVAGLNEQFF
>TRBJ2-2|TRBV29-1|NA|NA
TGCAGCGTTGGGACGACAGCGAACACCGGGGAGCTGTTTTTT
CSVGTTANTGELFF
>TRBJ1-2|TRBV4-1|NA|NA
TGCGCCAGCAGCACGGGACATAACTATGGCTACACCTTC
CASSTGHNYGYTF
>TRBJ2-1|TRBV10-3|few|NA
TGTGCCATCAGTGGCCAGGACTCCTACAATGAGCAGTTCTTC
CAISGQDSYNEQFF
>TRBJ2-2|TRBV7-6|few|TRBD2
TGTGCCAGCAGCTTAGAGTCCTCAGCGGGAGGTACCGGGGAGCTGTTTTTT
CASSLESSAGGTGELFF
>TRBJ2-2|TRBV5-7|NA|NA
TGTGCCAGCAGCTATATAACAGGGACAAACATGGAGAACACCGGGGAGCTGTTTTTT
CASSYITGTNMENTGELFF
>TRBJ2-7|TRBV7-2|NA|TRBD1
TGTGCCAGCAGCTGGGACAGCGACCTTTACGAGCAGTACTTC
CASSWDSDLYEQYF
>TRBJ2-1|TRBV11-2|NA|NA
TGTGCCAGCAGCTCGATCGAAGGCTACTACAATGAGCAGTTCTTC
CASSSIEGYYNEQFF
>TRBJ2-4|TRBV27|few|NA
TGTGCCAGCAGTTTATGGGCAGGAGACGCCAAAAACATTCAGTACTTC
CASSLWAGDAKNIQYF
>TRBJ2-7|TRBV28|few|NA
TGTGCCAGCAGTTCGGCACCGGACAGAACCTACGAGCAGTACTTC
CASSSAPDRTYEQYF
>TRBJ2-1|TRBV7-2|many|NA
TGTGCCAGCAGCCCTCAGAGAAATGAGCAGTTCTTC
CASSPQRNEQFF
>TRBJ2-3|TRBV29-1|NA|NA
TGCAGCGTTCAAACGGGGTACACAGATACGCAGTATTTT
CSVQTGYTDTQYF
>TRBJ2-3|TRBV30|few|TRBD2
TGTGCCTGGAGTCGACTAGCGGAGACAGATACGCAGTATTTT
CAWSRLAETDTQYF
>TRBJ1-2|TRBV6-1|NA|NA
TGTGCCAGCAGTCGCCTACAGGGTAGTGGCTACACCTTC
CASSRLQGSGYTF
>TRBJ2-3|TRBV15|few|TRBD2
TGTGCCACCAGGCTGCGGCGGGGGGAGGATACGCAGTATTTT
CATRLRRGEDTQYF
>TRBJ1-5|TRBV29-1|few|NA
TGCAGCGTGGGGGCCGCCAATCAGCCCCAGCATTTT
CSVGAANQPQHF
>TRBJ1-2|TRBV9|few|NA
TGTGCCAGCAGCGTAGTGGGACTTGGCTACACCTTC
CASSVVGLGYTF
>TRBJ1-4|TRBV9|NA|NA
TGTGCCAGCAGCGGCGAAGGGCATAGGGAAAAACTGTTTTTT
CASSGEGHREKLFF
>TRBJ2-1|TRBV5-6|NA|NA
TGTGCCAGCAGCCCAAGCTCCTACAATGAGCAGTTCTTC
CASSPSSYNEQFF
>TRBJ1-2|TRBV29-1|NA|NA
TGCAGCGTTGACGGGCAGGGCTATGGCTACACCTTC
CSVDGQGYGYTF
>TRBJ2-3|TRBV27|few|NA
TGTGCCAGCAGTTTTAAAGTACTCACAGATACGCAGTATTTT
CASSFKVLTDTQYF
>TRBJ1-6|TRBV29-1|NA|TRBD1
TGCAGCGTTGTAAGGGGGCCCTATAATTCACCCCTCCACTTT
CSVVRGPYNSPLHF
>TRBJ2-7|TRBV25-1|few|TRBD2
TGTGCCAGCAGTGAACCTAGCGGGAGAATGTCGTCCGAGCAGTACTTC
CASSEPSGRMSSEQYF
>TRBJ2-1|TRBV15|many|NA
TGTGCCACCTCCAGGGGCGAAAACAACAATGAGCAGTTCTTC
CATSRGENNNEQFF
>TRBJ2-3|TRBV7-2|NA|NA
TGTGCCAGCAGCTTAGACAAATATGGGCAGAGTTTCACAGATACGCAGTATTTT
CASSLDKYGQSFTDTQYF
>TRBJ2-3|TRBV2|NA|NA
TGTGCCAGCAGACAGGGAAACACAGATACGCAGTATTTT
CASRQGNTDTQYF